One sample yielded the 22 T cell receptor beta chains listed below, sequenced in a study of molecular identifiers for immune sequencing clone quantification. TCRdb passed the PCR reads through MiXCR, listing each CDR3 protein once. The sample holds roughly 65,000 distinct CDR3 sequences, about a sixth seen once. Sequenced input: naive CD8+ T cells from blood, with Jurkat cell RNA spiked in. Regarding subset: FACS-sorted CD8+CD4-CCR7+CD45RA+ naive T cells. The receptors stem from a human donor in good health. Some libraries in this study had Jurkat cell RNA spiked in.

This clonotype is labeled as medium-sized (0.01 to 0.1%). The J gene is TRBJ1-1, the V gene TRBV29-1; tentatively, D is TRBD1 (6 bases). V was cut by 7 bases and J by 2 bases, with 29 bases left in between. There are 18 residues in the CDR3. Germline V CDR1 and CDR2: SQVTM, ANQGSEA. The CDR3 nucleotides are TGCAGCGCTGACGGAGAGGACAGCCGGCAGGAAGTTAACACTGAAGCTTTCTTT. Residues: CSADGEDSRQEVNTEAFF.

In its sample, this clonotype was seen a few times. This CDR3 reads CSARGARGLAGFDTQYF. DNA of the CDR3: TGCAGTGCTAGAGGTGCTCGAGGACTAGCGGGATTCGATACGCAGTATTTT. This sequence joins TRBV20-1 and TRBJ2-3, with 12 bases fitting TRBD2. This CDR3 contains 17 residues. Germline V gene lookup returns CDR1 DFQATT and CDR2 SNEGSKA (reference sequence). V gave up 1 base and J gave up 6 bases; unmatched junction bases: 11.

This clonotype was seen ten or more times. The rearrangement joins TRBV10-3 to TRBJ1-1; D is perhaps TRBD1 (6 bases). Germline lookup yields CDR1 ENHRY and CDR2 SYGVKD. The CDR3 runs to 14 residues. Trimming stripped 3 bases from V and 1 base from J, with 9 bases between. The CDR3 sequence: CAISEAGENTEAFF. The CDR3 DNA follows: TGTGCCATCAGTGAAGCAGGGGAGAACACTGAAGCTTTCTTT.

The sample holds many counts of this clonotype. The rearrangement joins TRBV13 to TRBJ2-2; 8 bases fit TRBD1. The CDR3 sequence is 15 residues long. Trimming at V came to 8 bases and at J to 5 bases, leaving 10 bases not matched to a gene. Germline V gene lookup returns CDR1 PRHDT and CDR2 FYEKMQ (reference sequence). The DNA for the CDR3 is TGTGCCAGCTTGGAATGGACAGGGCGGACCGGGGAGCTGTTTTTT. Protein product: CASLEWTGRTGELFF.

This clonotype was recorded at least ten times. The V and J genes are TRBV24-1 and TRBJ2-3; TRBD1 matches at 8 bases. CDR3 size: 16 residues. CDR1 and CDR2 from the germline V gene are KGHDR and SFDVKD. V gave up 4 bases and J gave up 4 bases; unmatched junction bases: 9. CDR3 coding DNA: TGTGCCACCAGTGACCCGGACAGGGTGGAGGCAGATACGCAGTATTTT. Amino acids: CATSDPDRVEADTQYF.

This clonotype was recorded many times. The chain employs TRBV7-9 and TRBJ2-1; D remains ambiguous. The CDR3 consists of 15 residues. V was trimmed by 4 bases and J by 4 bases, leaving 14 bases between them. The germline gives CDR1 SEHNR, CDR2 FQNEAQ (reference sequence). The CDR3 DNA follows: TGTGCCAGCAGCTCGTCCGTCATGGCATACAATGAGCAGTTCTTC. Translated: CASSSSVMAYNEQFF. Full variable domain (outside the CDR3, taken from reference TRBV7-9 and TRBJ2-1): DTGVSQNPRHKITKRGQNVTFRCDPISEHNRLYWYRQTLGQGPEFLTYFQNEAQLEKSRLLSDRFSAERPKGSFSTLEIQRTEQGDSAMYLCASSSSVMAYNEQFFGPGTRLTVL.

A few counts support this clonotype. A clone one base away is much larger, so this may be a read error. The V call is TRBV28, the J call TRBJ1-6; maybe TRBD1 (5 bases). Trimming cost V 11 bases and J 2 bases, with 13 bases left between them. From germline, CDR1 is MDHEN and CDR2 SYDVKM. The CDR3 sequence is 14 residues long. The CDR3 region is CAGNRSPYNSPLHF. In DNA, the CDR3 is TGTGCCGGCAACAGGAGCCCCTATAATTCACCCCTCCACTTT.

Comment on this clonotype: With a much larger clone just one base away, this may be a read error. This CDR3 reads CASSLSGTGDEGAIF. Here the CDR3 DNA reads TGTGCCAGCAGCCTTTCCGGGACAGGGGACGAAGGGGCCATTTTT. The genes are TRBV11-2 and TRBJ1-4; 10 nucleotides agree with TRBD1. This CDR3 is built from 15 residues. Germline-derived CDR1 and CDR2 are SGHAT and FQNNGV.

At least ten counts were recorded for this clonotype. J is TRBJ2-5 and V is TRBV7-8; TRBD2 matches at 8 bases. The V segment lost 5 bases and the J segment 5 bases; nucleotides outside the gene matches: 13. CDR3 length: 16 residues. Germline-derived CDR1 and CDR2 are SGHVS and FQNEAQ. The CDR3 DNA sequence: TGTGCCAGCAGCGCCCTTCCGGGACTAGGGGAGGAGACCCAGTACTTC. It codes for CASSALPGLGEETQYF.

This clonotype occurred many times. The gene calls are TRBV13 and TRBJ2-3; no definite D call. The CDR3 has 12 residues. Germline CDR1 and CDR2: PRHDT and FYEKMQ (reference sequence). Deletions cut 5 bases from V and 0 bases from J, with 3 bases between. The CDR3 sequence: CASSQSTDTQYF. CDR3 in DNA: TGTGCCAGCAGCCAAAGCACAGATACGCAGTATTTT.

This clonotype was picked up many times. The V gene is TRBV7-9, the J gene TRBJ2-5; no reliable D call. V lost 3 bases to trimming and J lost 2 bases, with 10 bases between them. The germline V gene has CDR1 SEHNR and CDR2 FQNEAQ (reference sequence). This CDR3 comprises 14 residues. The CDR3 DNA follows: TGTGCCAGCAGCTTTGACGGACGTCAAGAGACCCAGTACTTC. As protein: CASSFDGRQETQYF.

V usage is TRBV3-1 and J usage is TRBJ1-3, with D maybe TRBD1 (6 bases). This CDR3 spans 16 amino acids. In germline, CDR1 is LGHDT, CDR2 YNNKEL (reference sequence). Between the trimmed V and J ends, which lost 1 base and 0 bases, there was a span of 10 bases. DNA of the CDR3: TGTGCCAGCAGCCAAGTCTCAGGGGTCTCTGGAAACACCATATATTTT. It specifies CASSQVSGVSGNTIYF.

In its sample, this clonotype was seen many times. The chain has TRBV7-9 and TRBJ1-1; D call uncertain. Trimming left V 4 bases short and J 0 bases short, with 12 bases between. The germline V gene encodes CDR1 SEHNR and CDR2 FQNEAQ (reference sequence). This CDR3 spans 15 amino acids. As DNA, the CDR3 is TGTGCCAGCAGCTATGAGATCGGATTGAACACTGAAGCTTTCTTT. Translation: CASSYEIGLNTEAFF. Filled out from reference TRBV7-9 and TRBJ1-1, the complete variable domain reads DTGVSQNPRHKITKRGQNVTFRCDPISEHNRLYWYRQTLGQGPEFLTYFQNEAQLEKSRLLSDRFSAERPKGSFSTLEIQRTEQGDSAMYLCASSYEIGLNTEAFFGQGTRLTVV.

This clonotype appeared many times. Written as DNA, the CDR3 is TGTGCCAGCAGTACCCAGACTAGCGAAGGCACAGATACGCAGTATTTT. Encoded protein: CASSTQTSEGTDTQYF. The chain has TRBV27 and TRBJ2-3, with 8 positions matching TRBD2. V trimming: 5 bases; J trimming: 1 base; junction bases outside the gene matches: 8. CDR3 length: 16 amino acids. Germline V gene lookup returns CDR1 MNHEY and CDR2 SMNVEV (reference sequence).

In regard to this clonotype: A much larger clone differs from this one at a single base, so this may be a read error. The chain joins TRBV27 to TRBJ2-7; 7 nucleotides agree with TRBD1. The CDR3 covers 13 residues. V lost 10 bases and J lost 1; bases outside the gene matches: 7. CDR1 and CDR2 from the germline V gene are MNHEY and SMNVEV (reference sequence). CDR3: CANKQQGSYEQYF. The CDR3 nucleotides are TGTGCCAACAAACAACAGGGGTCCTACGAGCAGTACTTC.

This clonotype is termed medium-sized. This rearrangement joins TRBV4-1 to TRBJ2-1; unclear D gene. Trimming removed 1 base at V and 14 bases at J, with 15 bases between. This CDR3 contains 13 residues. Germline-derived CDR1 and CDR2 are MGHRA and YSYEKL. The CDR3 loop is CASSQGARYRKFF. The CDR3 DNA reads TGCGCCAGCAGCCAAGGTGCCAGGTATCGTAAGTTCTTC.

Notes on this clonotype: This may arise from a read error, as a much more abundant clone is one base away. The chain couples TRBV7-4 to TRBJ1-5, with unresolved D. The tail of the sequence fits TRBJ2-3 better, so the J call may be wrong. The CDR3 runs 15 residues. Per germline, CDR1 SGHVT and CDR2 SQSDAQ. The chain's CDR3 is CASSAQEYSNQPQYF. The CDR3, as DNA: TGTGCCAGCAGCGCCCAGGAGTATAGCAATCAGCCCCAGTATTTT.

This clonotype was found many times. This chain uses TRBV20-1 with TRBJ2-1; 13 bases fit TRBD2. CDR1 DFQATT and CDR2 SNEGSKA come from the germline V gene (reference sequence). V shed 3 bases, J shed 7 bases, and the junction held 12 bases outside the gene matches. This CDR3 spans 17 amino acids. This CDR3 is CSASFPGLAGLYNEQFF. CDR3 coding DNA: TGCAGTGCTAGTTTTCCGGGACTAGCGGGATTGTATAATGAGCAGTTCTTC.

This clonotype has a count of ten or more. This rearrangement joins TRBV4-1 to TRBJ1-4; D gene ambiguous. The CDR3 is made up of 16 amino acids. Germline V gene data show CDR1 as MGHRA and CDR2 as YSYEKL. The V end was cut by 0 bases, the J end by 0 bases, with 8 bases between. CDR3 in amino acids: CASSQEGGSTNEKLFF. The CDR3 bases are TGCGCCAGCAGCCAAGAGGGCGGGTCAACTAATGAAAAACTGTTTTTT.

This clonotype occurred many times. The rearrangement joins TRBV11-2 to TRBJ2-5; D possibly corresponds to TRBD2 (5 bases). The germline V and J ends were trimmed by 6 bases and 5 bases, with 16 bases remaining between them. This CDR3 has 14 amino acids. The germline V gene has CDR1 SGHAT and CDR2 FQNNGV. CDR3 DNA sequence: TGTGCCAGCAGAAAGGCGGGTTTCGGTGAGACCCAGTACTTC. This sequence encodes CASRKAGFGETQYF. The variable domain in full, with the rest retrieved from reference TRBV11-2 and TRBJ2-5, is EAGVAQSPRYKIIEKRQSVAFWCNPISGHATLYWYQQILGQGPKLLIQFQNNGVVDDSQLPKDRFSAERLKGVDSTLKIQPAKLEDSAVYLCASRKAGFGETQYFGPGTRLLVL.

Points on this clonotype: Being one base from a much bigger clone, this may be a read error. The chain employs TRBV19 and TRBJ1-5; D not resolved. Germline CDR1 is LNHDA and CDR2 is SQIVND (reference sequence). Between the trimmed V and J ends, which lost 7 bases and 6 bases, there was a span of 25 bases. This CDR3 has 17 amino acids. Here the CDR3 DNA reads TGTGCCAGTATAGCAGTACCGAAGGCGGGCTTACGTCAGCCCCAGCATTTT. Translated: CASIAVPKAGLRQPQHF.

The chain joins TRBV11-3 to TRBJ1-1; TRBD1 matches at 8 bases. Germline V gene sequence: CDR1 SGHNT, CDR2 YENEEA. V lost 4 bases, J lost 0 bases, and 10 bases stayed unmatched. The CDR3 loop spans 17 amino acids. CDR3 sequence: CASSYAEETGVNTEAFF. The CDR3 region has the DNA TGTGCCAGCAGCTACGCAGAGGAGACAGGGGTGAACACTGAAGCTTTCTTT.